Below are 31 T cell receptor beta chains sequenced from a single sample in a study of cytomegalovirus exposure and HLA in healthy donors. The primer mix had 60 Vbeta and 13 Jbeta primers. Repertoires were generated with immunoSEQ multiplex PCR, while TCRdb's copy carries only in-frame clones and drops some. The profile shows 150,000 to 200,000 clones, under 80% of them singletons. Material for sequencing was PBMCs. These receptors were collected from a human donor in good health.

Only a few counts were recorded for this clone. J is TRBJ2-5 and V is TRBV4-1; 9 bases line up with TRBD1. The last part of the DNA fits TRBJ2-7 better; the J call may be wrong. The germline V gene has CDR1 MGHRA and CDR2 YSYEKL. This CDR3 spans 15 amino acids. In DNA form, the CDR3 reads TGCGCCAGCAGTTTGACCGGGACAGGGTTCTACGAGCAGTACTTC. Translation: CASSLTGTGFYEQYF.

This chain connects TRBV27 to TRBJ2-7; 9 nucleotides agree with TRBD1. This CDR3 is built from 14 residues. V was pared by 5 bases and J by 1 base, with 3 bases of the junction left unmatched. The germline V gene has CDR1 MNHEY and CDR2 SMNVEV (reference sequence). The CDR3 DNA reads as TGTGCCAGCAGTCCGACAGGGGGATCCTACGAGCAGTACTTC. Protein: CASSPTGGSYEQYF.

The chain carries TRBV6-6 and TRBJ1-5; D remains unclear. The V gene's germline CDR1 is MNHNY and CDR2 SVGAGI (reference sequence). The length of the CDR3 is 14 residues. Between the trimmed V and J ends, which lost 6 bases and 0 bases, there was a span of 9 bases. The chain's CDR3 is CASSGRYSNQPQHF. CDR3 DNA sequence: TGTGCCAGCAGCGGCAGGTATAGCAATCAGCCCCAGCATTTT.

V is TRBV2 and J is TRBJ2-3; the D gene is possibly TRBD1 (6 bases). Germline CDR1 SNHLY, CDR2 FYNNEI. The CDR3 is 16 residues long. Trimming pared 0 bases from V and 3 bases from J, leaving 13 bases between. CDR3 nucleotide sequence: TGTGCCAGCAGTGAAGCGCTTGGGGGCCCTACAGATACGCAGTATTTT. Translated, it gives CASSEALGGPTDTQYF.

V and J are TRBV18 and TRBJ1-3; 7 nucleotides agree with TRBD1. CDR1 is KGHSH and CDR2 is LQKENI in the germline V gene. The CDR3 extends over 16 amino acids. J gave up 4 bases and V 3 bases, and 9 bases lay outside the gene matches. Written as DNA, the CDR3 is TGTGCCAGCTCACCGAGCAGGACAGGTTCAGGAAACACCATATATTTT. It encodes CASSPSRTGSGNTIYF. Complete variable domain (other parts from reference TRBV18 and TRBJ1-3): NAGVMQNPRHLVRRRGQEARLRCSPMKGHSHVYWYRQLPEEGLKFMVYLQKENIIDESGMPKERFSAEFPKEGPSILRIQQVVRGDSAAYFCASSPSRTGSGNTIYFGEGSWLTVV.

The rearrangement joins TRBV29-1 to TRBJ2-5, with D perhaps matching TRBD1 (6 bases). Germline assignment: CDR1 SQVTM and CDR2 ANQGSEA. With 2 bases removed from V and 0 bases from J, the gap between germline ends came to 22 bases. The CDR3 loop spans 18 amino acids. CDR3 amino acids: CSVEKSETGHSYQETQYF. The CDR3, as DNA: TGCAGCGTTGAAAAGTCGGAGACGGGACATTCGTACCAAGAGACCCAGTACTTC.

The chain employs TRBV25-1 and TRBJ1-1, with D possibly matching TRBD1 (6 bases). The CDR3 totals 11 residues. Germline CDR1 MGHDK, CDR2 SYGVNS. The V end was cut by 10 bases, the J end by 5 bases, with 11 bases between. CDR3 sequence (DNA): TGTGCCACAACGAGGGGGACTGAAGCTTTCTTT. Its protein is CATTRGTEAFF. Combining the CDR3 with reference TRBV25-1 and TRBJ1-1 gives the whole variable domain EADIYQTPRYLVIGTGKKITLECSQTMGHDKMYWYQQDPGMELHLIHYSYGVNSTEKGDLSSESTVSRIRTEHFPLTLESARPSHTSQYLCATTRGTEAFFGQGTRLTVV.

The CDR3 DNA reads TGTGCCAGCAGCGTAGAGGAGGCTACCGGGGAGCTGTTTTTT. Protein product: CASSVEEATGELFF. The rearrangement joins TRBV9 to TRBJ2-2; maybe TRBD2 (5 bases). The CDR3 is 14 amino acids. V gave up 0 bases and J gave up 5 bases, with 8 bases separating them. CDR1 and CDR2 from the germline V gene are SGDLS and YYNGEE.

This clone has only a few counts. V is TRBV5-1 and J is TRBJ1-5; 7 bases fit TRBD1. The CDR3 is 15 residues long. Per germline, CDR1 SGHRS and CDR2 YFSETQ. The ends lost 0 bases at V and 4 bases at J; junction bases unmatched: 4. This CDR3 reads CASSLDPGQNQPQHF. CDR3 bases: TGCGCCAGCAGCTTGGATCCGGGACAGAATCAGCCCCAGCATTTT.

Only a few counts were recorded for this clone. V is TRBV6-5 and J is TRBJ1-1, with TRBD1 matching 10 bases. Trimming took 3 bases from V and 4 from J; bases not matched to a gene: 2. The germline CDR1 and CDR2 sequences are MNHEY and SVGAGI. The CDR3 has 14 amino acids. The CDR3 DNA reads TGTGCCAGCAGTTATGACAGGGGGCGCACTGAAGCTTTCTTT. Amino acid sequence: CASSYDRGRTEAFF.

The CDR3 loop reads CASREGDWNEKLFF. The CDR3 bases are TGTGCCAGCAGGGAGGGTGATTGGAATGAAAAACTGTTTTTT. The genes are TRBV25-1 and TRBJ1-4; the D is unclear. CDR1 is MGHDK, CDR2 SYGVNS, per germline. This CDR3 has 14 amino acids. With 6 bases removed from V and 5 bases from J, the gap between germline ends came to 13 bases.

The V call is TRBV18, the J call TRBJ2-3, with D tentatively TRBD2 (6 bases). Trimming took off 0 bases at V and 4 bases at J, with 8 bases between the two ends. The CDR3 contains 14 residues. Germline V CDR1 and CDR2: KGHSH, LQKENI. The CDR3 here is CASSPPAGPDTQYF. The CDR3 DNA reads as TGTGCCAGCTCACCACCGGCGGGGCCAGATACGCAGTATTTT.

This sequence joins TRBV5-1 and TRBJ2-3, with unresolved D. CDR1 and CDR2 (germline): SGHRS, YFSETQ. Deletions cut 0 bases from V and 5 bases from J, with 13 bases between. The CDR3 consists of 15 residues. This CDR3 is CASSLEWAVGDTQYF. The CDR3 coding sequence is TGCGCCAGCAGCTTGGAGTGGGCAGTAGGAGATACGCAGTATTTT.

The chain has TRBV5-1 and TRBJ2-4; D may be TRBD1 (7 bases). CDR1 is SGHRS, CDR2 YFSETQ, per germline. The V and J ends lost 3 bases and 6 bases respectively, with 13 bases between them. The CDR3 sequence is 14 residues long. The CDR3 is CASSSGEGANIQYF. CDR3 DNA sequence: TGCGCCAGCAGCTCGGGAGAGGGGGCAAACATTCAGTACTTC.

This clone was picked up one time. The chain joins TRBV5-4 to TRBJ2-5; D is undetermined. Germline assignment: CDR1 SGHNT and CDR2 YYREEE (reference sequence). The germline V and J ends were trimmed by 0 bases and 4 bases, with 13 bases remaining between them. The CDR3 spans 15 residues. CDR3 in amino acids: CASSLAAQRRETQYF. CDR3 DNA sequence: TGTGCCAGCAGCTTGGCAGCCCAAAGGAGAGAGACCCAGTACTTC.

The J gene is TRBJ1-1, the V gene TRBV7-3, with 8 bases that match TRBD1. Germline CDR1 reads SGHTA; CDR2 reads FQGTGA. V trimming: 5 bases; J trimming: 8 bases; junction bases outside the gene matches: 13. The CDR3 has 15 residues. CDR3 loop: CASSPTRDRLSEAFF. CDR3 sequence (DNA): TGTGCCAGCAGCCCGACTCGGGACAGGTTATCCGAAGCTTTCTTT.

The CDR3 DNA reads TGTGCCAGCAGCTTAGACGTAGTCTTGAACACTGAAGCTTTCTTT. Protein sequence: CASSLDVVLNTEAFF. V usage is TRBV7-9 and J usage is TRBJ1-1; no clear D. The CDR3 consists of 15 residues. Trimming removed 1 base from V and 0 bases from J, with 9 bases in between. Germline assignment: CDR1 SEHNR and CDR2 FQNEAQ (reference sequence).

The chain joins TRBV7-9 to TRBJ2-7, with 7 nucleotides matching TRBD1. The germline V gene encodes CDR1 SEHNR and CDR2 FQNEAQ (reference sequence). This CDR3 comprises 18 residues. After removal of 5 bases from V and 2 bases from J, the junction contained 18 bases not matched to a gene. Here the CDR3 reads CASSPPLGQASSTYEQYF. CDR3 DNA: TGTGCCAGCAGCCCCCCGCTTGGACAGGCATCTTCTACCTACGAGCAGTACTTC. Supplemented by reference TRBV7-9 and TRBJ2-7, the full variable domain reads DTGVSQNPRHKITKRGQNVTFRCDPISEHNRLYWYRQTLGQGPEFLTYFQNEAQLEKSRLLSDRFSAERPKGSFSTLEIQRTEQGDSAMYLCASSPPLGQASSTYEQYFGPGTRLTVT.

V gene TRBV4-1 combines with J gene TRBJ1-2; 8 bases map to TRBD1. Germline V gives CDR1 MGHRA, CDR2 YSYEKL. The trim removed 0 bases at V and 5 bases at J, leaving 8 bases unmatched. The CDR3 is made up of 16 amino acids. CDR3 region: CASSQDPGRGLYGYTF. The CDR3 bases are TGCGCCAGCAGCCAAGATCCAGGCAGGGGGCTTTATGGCTACACCTTC.

The chain has TRBV4-3 and TRBJ2-7; a possible D gene is TRBD1 (5 bases). This CDR3 comprises 14 residues. Deletions cut 0 bases from V and 3 bases from J, with 9 bases between. Germline-derived CDR1 and CDR2 are LGHNA and YSLEER. Here the CDR3 reads CASSQDGRVYEQYF. CDR3 in DNA: TGCGCCAGCAGCCAAGACGGCAGGGTCTACGAGCAGTACTTC.

The rearrangement joins TRBV2 to TRBJ2-7, with TRBD2 identical over 7 bases. Germline V CDR1 and CDR2: SNHLY, FYNNEI. With 6 bases clipped from V and 6 bases from J, the junction kept 8 bases outside the gene matches. CDR3 length equals 13 residues. CDR3 nucleotide sequence: TGTGCCAGCAGCACCGGGACTACTAGCGAGCAGTACTTC. Protein product: CASSTGTTSEQYF.

The chain joins TRBV11-3 to TRBJ1-5, with 7 bases lining up with TRBD1. The CDR3 is 17 amino acids. Per germline, CDR1 SGHNT and CDR2 YENEEA. Germline trimming cut 8 bases from V and 2 bases from J; bases unmatched to any gene: 15. CDR3 sequence: CASSDKYRGAGNQPQHF. The CDR3, as DNA: TGTGCCAGCTCCGATAAATACAGGGGCGCGGGCAATCAGCCCCAGCATTTT.

This clone has just a few counts. The gene calls are TRBV6-1 and TRBJ1-4, with TRBD1 matching 7 bases. Trimming removed 5 bases from V and 8 bases from J; junction bases left unmatched: 5. CDR1 is MNHNS, CDR2 SASEGT, per germline. This CDR3 has 13 residues. The CDR3 protein is CASSNRGVEKLFF. In DNA form, the CDR3 reads TGTGCCAGCAGTAACAGGGGCGTAGAAAAACTGTTTTTT.

This sequence joins TRBV6-1 and TRBJ1-2; weak D call: TRBD1 (6 bases). Germline V gives CDR1 MNHNS, CDR2 SASEGT. The V gene lost 0 bases and the J gene lost 5 bases, with 13 bases spanning the gap. There are 15 residues in the CDR3. The CDR3 reads CASSEADRSLYGYTF. DNA for the CDR3: TGTGCCAGCAGTGAAGCGGACAGATCACTATATGGCTACACCTTC.

The J gene is TRBJ1-4, the V gene TRBV6-5; no clear D gene. Germline V lookup: CDR1 MNHEY, CDR2 SVGAGI. V gave up 5 bases and J gave up 8 bases, with 18 bases separating them. The CDR3 has 15 residues. The CDR3 nucleotides read TGTGCCAGCAGTCGAGCCGAGGGAGTCTCCGAAAAACTGTTTTTT. Its protein is CASSRAEGVSEKLFF.

J is TRBJ1-3 and V is TRBV5-6; no firm D call. From germline, CDR1 is SGHDT and CDR2 YYEEEE. The V gene lost 3 bases and the J gene lost 4 bases, with 11 bases spanning the gap. This CDR3 has 14 residues. CDR3 sequence: CASSWRVEGNTIYF. The CDR3, as DNA: TGTGCCAGCAGCTGGAGGGTCGAGGGAAACACCATATATTTT.

The V gene is TRBV2, the J gene TRBJ1-5; D possibly corresponds to TRBD1 (5 bases). CDR1 SNHLY and CDR2 FYNNEI come from the germline V gene. Trimming left V 7 bases short and J 6 bases short, with 10 bases between. The CDR3 consists of 12 residues. CDR3 sequence reads: CASNGGGQPQHF. CDR3 coding DNA: TGTGCCAGCAACGGGGGTGGTCAGCCCCAGCATTTT.

The V gene is TRBV29-1, the J gene TRBJ1-1; tentatively, D is TRBD1 (6 bases). V was shortened by 8 bases and J by 2 bases, with 15 bases between the two germline ends. The CDR3 loop spans 13 amino acids. Germline CDR1 is SQVTM and CDR2 is ANQGSEA. In DNA form, the CDR3 reads TGCAGCATACGGACAGCGATAAACACTGAAGCTTTCTTT. Translating it yields CSIRTAINTEAFF.

This clone was recorded a few times. The genes are TRBV29-1 and TRBJ2-7; D possibly corresponds to TRBD2 (6 bases). The CDR3 is made up of 12 amino acids. V was clipped by 2 bases and J by 6 bases, with 11 bases between them. CDR1 is SQVTM and CDR2 is ANQGSEA in the germline V gene. The CDR3, as DNA: TGCAGCGTTGAACCCGGAGCGGGCGAGCAGTACTTC. Its protein is CSVEPGAGEQYF.

The rearrangement joins TRBV7-9 to TRBJ2-7, with 7 bases lining up with TRBD2. Germline loops: CDR1 SEHNR, CDR2 FQNEAQ (reference sequence). With V trimmed by 9 bases and J by 3 bases, 5 bases remained unmatched. This CDR3 is 12 amino acids long. The CDR3 sequence is CASAGVYYEQYF. CDR3 sequence (DNA): TGTGCCAGTGCGGGGGTCTACTACGAGCAGTACTTC.

The chain links TRBV5-1 to TRBJ2-3; TRBD2 agrees at 8 bases. The CDR3 loop spans 17 amino acids. The germline V gene encodes CDR1 SGHRS and CDR2 YFSETQ. With 6 bases clipped from V and 0 bases from J, the junction kept 12 bases outside the gene matches. The CDR3 region is CASKGSSGDASTDTQYF. Here the CDR3 DNA reads TGCGCCAGCAAAGGTAGTAGCGGGGACGCTAGCACAGATACGCAGTATTTT.